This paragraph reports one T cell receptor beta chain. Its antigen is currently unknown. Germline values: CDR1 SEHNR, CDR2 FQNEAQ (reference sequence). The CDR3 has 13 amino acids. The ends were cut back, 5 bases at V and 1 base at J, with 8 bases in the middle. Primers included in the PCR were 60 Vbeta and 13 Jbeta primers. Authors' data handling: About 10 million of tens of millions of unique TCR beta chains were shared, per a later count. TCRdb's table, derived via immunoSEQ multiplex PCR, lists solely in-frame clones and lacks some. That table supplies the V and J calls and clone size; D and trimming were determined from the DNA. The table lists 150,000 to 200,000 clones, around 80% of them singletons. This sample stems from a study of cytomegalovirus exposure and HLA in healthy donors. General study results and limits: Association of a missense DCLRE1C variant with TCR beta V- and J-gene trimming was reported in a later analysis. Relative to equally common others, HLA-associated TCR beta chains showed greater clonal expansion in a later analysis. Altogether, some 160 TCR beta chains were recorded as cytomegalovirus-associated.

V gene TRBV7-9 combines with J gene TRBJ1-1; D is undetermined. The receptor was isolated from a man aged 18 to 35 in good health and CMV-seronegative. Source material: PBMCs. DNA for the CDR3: TGTGCCAGCAGCGTTACGGGGAACACTGAAGCTTTCTTT. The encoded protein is CASSVTGNTEAFF.